This TCR beta chain stems from a study of tumor-infiltrating lymphocytes in primary liver carcinoma. For the study at large: Patients included men and women of 30 to 69 years. Samples produced roughly 3.65 to 8 million productive TCRbeta reads, comparable across tissue types.

This CDR3 is built from 16 residues. Losses at the gene ends were 8 bases for V and 9 bases for J; bases not matched to a gene: 15. Per the germline V gene, CDR1 is MNHNS and CDR2 is SASEGT. TCR beta cDNA was prepared out of roughly 0.5 ug total RNA by means of a constant-region primer. ARM-PCR, slightly modified, supplied the TCR beta libraries through three nested multiplex PCR rounds. With TRBV1-TRBV30 forward primers and a C-beta reverse primer, the first two PCR rounds were run for approximately 10 cycles each. TCRdb re-called the multiplex PCR reads with MiXCR, one entry per CDR3 protein. The table records 100,000 to 150,000 distinct CDR3 sequences, roughly 69% of them present only once. Each 20-30 mg portion of unsorted bulk tissue served as the source for co-extraction of RNA and DNA. The patients presented with primary liver carcinoma, which was managed through surgical resection. Study-wide points: Significantly larger top-250-clone fractions were found in tumors than in blood (p = 0.039).

As to this clonotype: Its matching antigen is unknown.

This receptor was obtained from a woman aged 55-75 years with primary liver carcinoma and hepatitis B virus infection. V gene TRBV6-1 combines with J gene TRBJ2-1; TRBD1 matches at 11 bases. Sequencing was done on a sample of liver tumor tissue from sampling region 1. The subset is: tumor region T1, superior pole. Here the CDR3 DNA reads TGTGCCAGCTACCTCATAGGGACAGGGGGTTTAGGTGAGCAGTTCTTC. It encodes CASYLIGTGGLGEQFF.